This is a list of T cell receptor beta chains from one sample in a study of cytomegalovirus exposure and HLA in healthy donors. Only in-frame clones appear in the TCRdb table, and some are missing; sequencing was by immunoSEQ multiplex PCR. This sample has 140,000 to 150,000 clones, with around 90% found just once. Sequencing input: PBMCs. The origin of the receptors is a man aged 18 to 30 in good health and CMV-seropositive. Both conserved end residues are part of each CDR3. The size of a clone is reported for some rows only, either as once, few or many, or as a class for expanded clones.

TRBJ1-5 | - | TRBV2 | CASSDSPGRGNQPQHF
TRBJ2-1 | - | TRBV2 | CASSEEREFGDEQFF
TRBJ2-7 | - | TRBV14 | CASSPPGLATYEQYF
TRBJ2-2 | - | TRBV29-1 | CSVGTGRNTGELFF
TRBJ1-4 | - | TRBV19 | CASSSGGTAEEKLFF
TRBJ2-2 | - | TRBV18 | CASSPEAAGSTGELFF
TRBJ2-1 | - | TRBV19 | CASQIQGNNEQFF
TRBJ2-7 | - | TRBV28 | CASSLLWDRARIYEQYF
TRBJ2-2 | - | TRBV29-1 | CSVGDRAPGELFF
TRBJ1-3 | once | TRBV7-2 | CASSLQPGGNTIYF
TRBJ1-5 | - | TRBV19 | CASSPRLDYSNQPQHF
TRBJ1-4 | - | TRBV10-3 | CAISAEQGTNEKLFF
TRBJ1-2 | - | TRBV5-1 | CASSLATEFYGYTF
TRBJ1-1 | few | TRBV30 | CACNSQGSTEAFF
TRBJ1-1 | - | TRBV5-1 | CASSPSGGMNTEAFF
TRBJ1-3 | - | TRBV27 | CASSLRGFAGNTIYF
TRBJ1-2 | - | TRBV4-1 | CASSRPATGDYGYTF
TRBJ1-1 | - | TRBV6-1 | CASDSGTANTEAFF
TRBJ2-1 | - | TRBV4-1 | CASRGQGISSYNEQFF
TRBJ1-4 | - | TRBV7-9 | CASSLSTGGLRTNEKLFF
TRBJ1-6 | - | TRBV2 | CASSEVLDLGGSPLHF
TRBJ1-4 | - | TRBV7-8 | CASSLLTPATNEKLFF
TRBJ1-2 | - | TRBV9 | CASSEEAGVGGYTF
TRBJ1-5 | few | TRBV29-1 | CSVAGDTNQPQHF
TRBJ1-3 | - | TRBV5-1 | CASSLASSGNTIYF
TRBJ1-6 | - | TRBV18 | CASSPITGVINSPLHF
TRBJ2-1 | - | TRBV7-3 | CASSSASGAYNEQFF
TRBJ2-7 | - | TRBV27 | CASSQGTGLYEQYF
TRBJ2-7 | once | TRBV5-1 | CASSSDPGTGNVEQYF
TRBJ2-3 | once | TRBV12-5 | CASGPGLTQYF
TRBJ1-6 | - | TRBV11-2 | CASSSGTGYNSPLHF
TRBJ1-3 | once | TRBV28 | CASSFIRFSGNTIYF
TRBJ2-3 | - | TRBV30 | CAWAAGDPDTQYF
TRBJ1-6 | - | TRBV30 | CAWSEARGNSPLHF
TRBJ2-7 | - | TRBV19 | CASSNPLQGHYEQYF
TRBJ1-1 | - | TRBV2 | CASSRENTEAFF
TRBJ1-2 | - | TRBV2 | CASTRRQSLGHYGYTF
TRBJ1-2 | - | TRBV18 | CASSPTTEPNYGYTF
TRBJ2-2 | - | TRBV5-6 | CASSPRGGTGELFF
TRBJ2-7 | - | TRBV28 | CATTSGYSYEQYF
TRBJ2-7 | once | TRBV7-9 | CASSPGGSSYEQYF
TRBJ2-1 | - | TRBV15 | CATSRDPRGRVNYNEQFF
TRBJ2-2 | - | TRBV4-2 | CASSQEASSGTGELFF
TRBJ2-1 | - | TRBV4-1 | CASSQPPGAQYNEQFF
TRBJ2-1 | - | TRBV30 | CASGVLPYNEQFF
TRBJ2-7 | - | TRBV19 | CASSIVRGHEQYF
TRBJ1-1 | - | TRBV27 | CASSLSSGGAGTEAFF
TRBJ1-2 | medium-sized | TRBV30 | CAWSPQEYGYTF
TRBJ1-2 | - | TRBV27 | CASSFRGNYGYTF
TRBJ2-2 | - | TRBV9 | CASSARLITTGELFF
TRBJ2-2 | - | TRBV5-8 | CASSPGNRANTGELFF
TRBJ1-6 | - | TRBV5-4 | CASSHDSPIRIYNSPLHF
TRBJ1-6 | - | TRBV5-1 | CASSLGGQGESPLHF
TRBJ1-4 | - | TRBV15 | CATSRDVLNEKLFF